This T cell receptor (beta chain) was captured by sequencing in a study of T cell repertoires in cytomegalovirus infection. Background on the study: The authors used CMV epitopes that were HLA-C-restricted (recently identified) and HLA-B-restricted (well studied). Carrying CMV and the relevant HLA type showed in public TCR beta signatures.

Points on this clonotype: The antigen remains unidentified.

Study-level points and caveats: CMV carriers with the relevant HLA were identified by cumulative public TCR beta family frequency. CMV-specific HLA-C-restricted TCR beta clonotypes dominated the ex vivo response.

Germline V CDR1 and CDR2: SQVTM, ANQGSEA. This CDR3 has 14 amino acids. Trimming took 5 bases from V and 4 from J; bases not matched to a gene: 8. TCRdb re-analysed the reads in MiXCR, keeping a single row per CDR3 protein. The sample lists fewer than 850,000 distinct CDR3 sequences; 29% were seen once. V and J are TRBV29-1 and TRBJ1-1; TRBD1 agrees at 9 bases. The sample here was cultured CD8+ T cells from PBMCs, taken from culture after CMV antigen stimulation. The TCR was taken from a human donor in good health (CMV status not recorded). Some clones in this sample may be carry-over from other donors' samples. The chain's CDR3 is CSVQGTGHGTEAFF. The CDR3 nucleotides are TGCAGCGTTCAGGGGACAGGGCACGGCACTGAAGCTTTCTTT.